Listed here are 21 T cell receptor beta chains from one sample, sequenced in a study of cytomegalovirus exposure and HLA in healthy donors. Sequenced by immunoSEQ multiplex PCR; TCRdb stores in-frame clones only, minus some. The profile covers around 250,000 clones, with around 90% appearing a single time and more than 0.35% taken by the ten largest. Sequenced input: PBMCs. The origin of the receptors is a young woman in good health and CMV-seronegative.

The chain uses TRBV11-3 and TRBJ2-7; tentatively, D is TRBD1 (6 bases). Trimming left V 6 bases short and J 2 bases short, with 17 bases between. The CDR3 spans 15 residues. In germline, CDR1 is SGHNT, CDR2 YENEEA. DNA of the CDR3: TGTGCCAGCAGTCACAAGGGACACCCCCCCTACGAGCAGTACTTC. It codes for CASSHKGHPPYEQYF. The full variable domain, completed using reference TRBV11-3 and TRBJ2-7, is EAGVVQSPRYKIIEKKQPVAFWCNPISGHNTLYWYLQNLGQGPELLIRYENEEAVDDSQLPKDRFSAERLKGVDSTLKIQPAELGDSAVYLCASSHKGHPPYEQYFGPGTRLTVT.

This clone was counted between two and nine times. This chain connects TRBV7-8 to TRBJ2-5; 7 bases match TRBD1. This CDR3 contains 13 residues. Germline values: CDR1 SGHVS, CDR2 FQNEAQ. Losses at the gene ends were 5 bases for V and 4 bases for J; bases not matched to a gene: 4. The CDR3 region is CASSVRGTETQYF. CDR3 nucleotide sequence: TGTGCCAGCAGCGTCAGGGGGACAGAGACCCAGTACTTC. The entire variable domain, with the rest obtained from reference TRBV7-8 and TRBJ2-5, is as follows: GAGVSQSPRYKVAKRGQDVALRCDPISGHVSLFWYQQALGQGPEFLTYFQNEAQLDKSGLPSDRFFAERPEGSVSTLKIQRTQQEDSAVYLCASSVRGTETQYFGPGTRLLVL.

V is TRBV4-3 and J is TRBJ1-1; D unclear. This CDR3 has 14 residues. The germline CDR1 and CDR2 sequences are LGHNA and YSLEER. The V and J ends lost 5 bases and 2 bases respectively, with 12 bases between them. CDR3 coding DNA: TGCGCCAGCAGCTCCCGGACGGGAAACACTGAAGCTTTCTTT. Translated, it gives CASSSRTGNTEAFF.

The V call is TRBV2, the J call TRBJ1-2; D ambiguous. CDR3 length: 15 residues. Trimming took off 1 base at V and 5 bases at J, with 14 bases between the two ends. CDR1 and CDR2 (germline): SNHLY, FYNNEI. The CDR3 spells CASSEGHTDWYGYTF. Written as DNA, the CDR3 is TGTGCCAGCAGTGAAGGCCACACCGATTGGTATGGCTACACCTTC.

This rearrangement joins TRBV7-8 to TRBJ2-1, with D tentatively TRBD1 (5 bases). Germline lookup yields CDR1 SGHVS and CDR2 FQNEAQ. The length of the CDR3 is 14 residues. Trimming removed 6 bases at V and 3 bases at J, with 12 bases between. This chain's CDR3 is CASSTMTDYNEQFF. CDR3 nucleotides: TGTGCCAGCAGTACAATGACAGACTACAATGAGCAGTTCTTC.

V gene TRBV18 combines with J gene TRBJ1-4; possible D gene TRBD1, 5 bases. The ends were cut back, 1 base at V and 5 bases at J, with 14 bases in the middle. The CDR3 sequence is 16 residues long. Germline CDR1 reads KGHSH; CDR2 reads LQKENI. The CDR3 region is CASSPQRTGLNEKLFF. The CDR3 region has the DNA TGTGCCAGCTCACCACAGAGAACAGGCCTAAATGAAAAACTGTTTTTT.

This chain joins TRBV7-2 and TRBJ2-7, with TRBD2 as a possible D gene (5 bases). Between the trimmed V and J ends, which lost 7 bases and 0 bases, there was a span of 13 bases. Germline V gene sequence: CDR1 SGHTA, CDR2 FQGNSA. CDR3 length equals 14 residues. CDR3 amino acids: CASNLERRSYEQYF. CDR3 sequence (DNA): TGTGCCAGCAATCTTGAGCGGCGCTCCTACGAGCAGTACTTC. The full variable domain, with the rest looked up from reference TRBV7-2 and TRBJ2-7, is GAGVSQSPSNKVTEKGKDVELRCDPISGHTALYWYRQSLGQGLEFLIYFQGNSAPDKSGLPSDRFSAERTGGSVSTLTIQRTQQEDSAVYLCASNLERRSYEQYFGPGTRLTVT.

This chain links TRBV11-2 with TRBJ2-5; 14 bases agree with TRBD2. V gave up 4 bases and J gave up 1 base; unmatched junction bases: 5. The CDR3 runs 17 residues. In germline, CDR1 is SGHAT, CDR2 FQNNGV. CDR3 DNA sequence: TGTGCCAGCAGCTCCTGGACTAGCGGGGGGCTCCAAGAGACCCAGTACTTC. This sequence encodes CASSSWTSGGLQETQYF.

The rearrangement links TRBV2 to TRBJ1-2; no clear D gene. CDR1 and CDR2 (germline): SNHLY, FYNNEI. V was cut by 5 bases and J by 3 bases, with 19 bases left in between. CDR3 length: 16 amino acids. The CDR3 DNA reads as TGTGCCAGCAGTTATGACATGACCTTTTTGGACTATGGCTACACCTTC. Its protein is CASSYDMTFLDYGYTF.

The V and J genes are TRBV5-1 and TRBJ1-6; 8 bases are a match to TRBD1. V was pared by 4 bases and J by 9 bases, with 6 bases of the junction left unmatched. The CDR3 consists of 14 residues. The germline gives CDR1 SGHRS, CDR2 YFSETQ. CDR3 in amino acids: CASSPGQGSSPLHF. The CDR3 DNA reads TGCGCCAGCAGCCCCGGACAGGGAAGTTCACCCCTCCACTTT.

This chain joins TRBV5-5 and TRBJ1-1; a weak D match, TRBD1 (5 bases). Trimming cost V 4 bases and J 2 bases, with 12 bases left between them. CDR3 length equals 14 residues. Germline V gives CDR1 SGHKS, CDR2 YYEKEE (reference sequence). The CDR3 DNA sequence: TGTGCCAGCAGCAGGGGTCCGGCCAACACTGAAGCTTTCTTT. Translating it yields CASSRGPANTEAFF.

In DNA, the CDR3 is TGTGGCAGAGCGAGGAGGGGGGGATACAATGAGCAGTTCTTC. Its translation is CGRARRGGYNEQFF. The chain employs TRBV6-4 and TRBJ2-1; D may be TRBD2 (7 bases). The CDR3 extends over 14 amino acids. The germline V gene encodes CDR1 MRHNA and CDR2 SNTAGT.

CDR3 coding DNA: TGTGCCAGCAGTGAAGCGGGACAGGGGCCCTATGGCTACACCTTC. Translated: CASSEAGQGPYGYTF. V usage is TRBV2 and J usage is TRBJ1-2; 10 nucleotides align to TRBD1. Unmatched junction bases numbered 2, after V lost 0 bases and J lost 4 bases. Looked up from germline, CDR1 is SNHLY and CDR2 is FYNNEI. The CDR3 has 15 amino acids. Variable domain in full (rest from reference TRBV2 and TRBJ1-2): EPEVTQTPSHQVTQMGQEVILRCVPISNHLYFYWYRQILGQKVEFLVSFYNNEISEKSEIFDDQFSVERPDGSNFTLKIRSTKLEDSAMYFCASSEAGQGPYGYTFGSGTRLTVV.

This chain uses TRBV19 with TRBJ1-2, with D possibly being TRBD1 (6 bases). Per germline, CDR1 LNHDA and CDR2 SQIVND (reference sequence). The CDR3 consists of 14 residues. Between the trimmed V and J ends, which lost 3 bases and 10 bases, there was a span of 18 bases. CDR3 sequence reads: CASSIPAGVMIYTF. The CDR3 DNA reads TGTGCCAGTAGTATCCCTGCAGGGGTTATGATCTACACCTTC.

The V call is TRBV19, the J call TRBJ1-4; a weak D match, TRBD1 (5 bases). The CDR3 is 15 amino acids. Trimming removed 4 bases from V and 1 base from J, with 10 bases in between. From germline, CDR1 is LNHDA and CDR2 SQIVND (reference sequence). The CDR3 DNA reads TGTGCCAGTAGTACCACAGGTCTAACTAATGAAAAACTGTTTTTT. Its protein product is CASSTTGLTNEKLFF.

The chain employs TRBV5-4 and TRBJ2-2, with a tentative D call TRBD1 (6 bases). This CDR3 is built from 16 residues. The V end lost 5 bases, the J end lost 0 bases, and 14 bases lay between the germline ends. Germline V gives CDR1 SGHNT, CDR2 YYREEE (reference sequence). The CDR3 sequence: CASSDVAGANTGELFF. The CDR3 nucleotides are TGTGCCAGCAGTGACGTTGCAGGGGCGAACACCGGGGAGCTGTTTTTT.

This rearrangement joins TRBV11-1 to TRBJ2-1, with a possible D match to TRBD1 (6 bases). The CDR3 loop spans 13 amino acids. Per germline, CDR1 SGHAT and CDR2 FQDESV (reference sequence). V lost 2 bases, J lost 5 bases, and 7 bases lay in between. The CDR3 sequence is CASSLRQDNEQFF. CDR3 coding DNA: TGTGCCAGCAGCTTAAGACAGGACAATGAGCAGTTCTTC. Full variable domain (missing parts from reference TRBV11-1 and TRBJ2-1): EAEVAQSPRYKITEKSQAVAFWCDPISGHATLYWYRQILGQGPELLVQFQDESVVDDSQLPKDRFSAERLKGVDSTLKIQPAELGDSAMYLCASSLRQDNEQFFGPGTRLTVL.

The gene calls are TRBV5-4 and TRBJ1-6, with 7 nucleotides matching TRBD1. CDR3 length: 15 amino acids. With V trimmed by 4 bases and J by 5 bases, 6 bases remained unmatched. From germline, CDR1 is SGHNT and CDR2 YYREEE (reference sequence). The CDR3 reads CASSLPGQHNSPLHF. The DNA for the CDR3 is TGTGCCAGCAGCCTGCCGGGACAGCATAATTCACCCCTCCACTTT.

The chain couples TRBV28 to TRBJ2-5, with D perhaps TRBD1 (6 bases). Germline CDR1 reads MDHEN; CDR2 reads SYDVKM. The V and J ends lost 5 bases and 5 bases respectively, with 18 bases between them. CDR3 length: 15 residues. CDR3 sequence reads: CASSPPPGVGETQYF. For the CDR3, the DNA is TGTGCCAGCAGTCCCCCCCCAGGGGTCGGTGAGACCCAGTACTTC.

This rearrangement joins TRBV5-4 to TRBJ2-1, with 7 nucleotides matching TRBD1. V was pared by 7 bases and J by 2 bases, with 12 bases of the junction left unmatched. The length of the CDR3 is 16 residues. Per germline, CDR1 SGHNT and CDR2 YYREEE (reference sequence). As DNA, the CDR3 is TGTGCCAGCGCCTCGGGTGTAGGGGGCCCCTACAATGAGCAGTTCTTC. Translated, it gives CASASGVGGPYNEQFF.

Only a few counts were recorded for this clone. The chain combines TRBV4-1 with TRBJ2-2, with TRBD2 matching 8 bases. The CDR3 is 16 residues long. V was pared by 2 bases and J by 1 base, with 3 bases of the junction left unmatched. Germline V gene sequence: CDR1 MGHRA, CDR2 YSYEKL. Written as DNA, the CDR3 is TGCGCCAGCAGCCAATTAGCGGGGCAGAACACCGGGGAGCTGTTTTTT. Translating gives CASSQLAGQNTGELFF.